Listed below are T cell receptor beta chains from one sample, sequenced in a study of identifying expanded T cells in peripheral blood. TCRdb's copy holds only in-frame clones and misses some; the assay was immunoSEQ multiplex PCR. The sample contains under 150,000 clones, around 88% of which appear only once. Sequenced material: blood. These receptors were obtained from a person between 18 and 70 years old in good health. Each CDR3 is given with its conserved first and last residue. D genes are given only for firm matches. The size field is filled for only some rows; it gives once, few, many or a size class.

d_call	v_call	clone_size	j_call	cdr3_aa	cdr3_nt
.	TRBV9	.	TRBJ1-6	CASSVGRDNSPLHF	TGTGCCAGCAGCGTAGGCAGGGACAATTCACCCCTCCACTTT
.	TRBV5-1	.	TRBJ2-7	CASSKGVFNEQYF	TGCGCCAGCAGCAAGGGGGTTTTCAACGAGCAGTACTTC
TRBD1	TRBV11-3	.	TRBJ2-1	CASSFGTAPNEQFF	TGTGCCAGCAGCTTCGGGACAGCACCCAATGAGCAGTTCTTC
TRBD2	TRBV7-2	.	TRBJ2-1	CASSPVAGGPNEQFF	TGTGCCAGCAGCCCCGTAGCGGGGGGGCCCAATGAGCAGTTCTTC
.	TRBV18	few	TRBJ1-1	CASSLLNTEAFF	TGTGCCAGCTCACTACTGAACACTGAAGCTTTCTTT
.	TRBV6-4	few	TRBJ1-2	CASYGATHF	TGTGCCAGCTATGGAGCCACCCACTTC
TRBD2	TRBV5-1	.	TRBJ2-3	CASSWALAGGPDTQYF	TGCGCCAGCAGCTGGGCACTAGCGGGAGGGCCGGATACGCAGTATTTT
.	TRBV9	few	TRBJ2-7	CASSVEYRVMDEQYF	TGTGCCAGCAGCGTAGAGTATAGGGTAATGGACGAGCAGTACTTC
.	TRBV21-1	.	TRBJ1-4	CASSLLAASTLTNEKLFF	TGTGCCAGCAGCCTTCTAGCAGCTTCTACACTCACTAATGAAAAACTGTTTTTT
.	TRBV27	.	TRBJ2-2	CASSLTGIGFTGELFF	TGTGCCAGCAGTTTAACGGGGATCGGATTCACCGGGGAGCTGTTTTTT
.	TRBV7-3	few	TRBJ2-3	CASSLKGIWTDTQYF	TGTGCCAGCAGCTTAAAAGGGATATGGACAGATACGCAGTATTTT
TRBD1	TRBV7-9	.	TRBJ1-5	CASSWDSYTEPQHF	TGTGCCAGCAGCTGGGACAGTTATACCGAGCCCCAGCATTTT
TRBD2	TRBV13	few	TRBJ2-1	CASSSRLRLAGSYNEQFF	TGTGCCAGCAGCTCCCGTTTGAGACTAGCGGGATCCTACAATGAGCAGTTCTTC
.	TRBV30	.	TRBJ1-1	CAWSVPKGQNTEAFF	TGTGCCTGGAGTGTACCAAAGGGCCAGAACACTGAAGCTTTCTTT
.	TRBV30	.	TRBJ1-2	CAEYRLGYTF	TGTGCTGAGTACAGACTTGGCTACACCTTC
.	TRBV7-9	.	TRBJ1-1	CASSPRSRGDIRAFF	TGTGCCAGCAGCCCCCGGAGCAGGGGTGATATCAGAGCTTTCTTT
.	TRBV27	.	TRBJ1-2	CAIWDPIYGYTF	TGTGCCATCTGGGACCCCATCTATGGCTACACCTTC
TRBD2	TRBV23-1	few	TRBJ2-5	CASGGDSRGGETQYF	TGCGCCAGCGGGGGGGACTCTCGTGGAGGGGAGACCCAGTACTTC
TRBD1	TRBV15	.	TRBJ1-2	CATSRDSAGQGNSGYTF	TGTGCCACCAGCAGAGATAGTGCAGGACAGGGGAACTCGGGCTACACCTTC
TRBD1	TRBV28	.	TRBJ2-5	CASSMTGLAETQYF	TGTGCCAGCAGTATGACAGGGTTGGCGGAGACCCAGTACTTC
.	TRBV6-5	.	TRBJ2-1	CASSYSGGNSYNEQFF	TGTGCCAGCAGTTACTCGGGCGGGAACTCCTACAATGAGCAGTTCTTC
TRBD2	TRBV6-5	.	TRBJ2-1	CASSGLAGLNEQFF	TGTGCCAGCAGTGGACTAGCGGGGCTCAATGAGCAGTTCTTC
.	TRBV2	few	TRBJ2-7	CASSEQYF	TGTGCCAGCAGCGAGCAGTACTTC
TRBD1	TRBV9	.	TRBJ1-1	CASSHPGTGVNTEAFF	TGTGCCAGCAGCCACCCCGGGACAGGGGTGAACACTGAAGCTTTCTTT
TRBD1	TRBV5-8	.	TRBJ1-2	CASSPWTGGLNGYTF	TGTGCCAGCAGCCCGTGGACAGGGGGTTTGAATGGCTACACCTTC